This T cell receptor (beta chain) was sequenced during a study of cytomegalovirus exposure and HLA in healthy donors (dated by TCRdb to 2016 to 2017). Turning to the overall study: An earlier analysis of approximately 640 of the donors reported 250 to 300 Gb of sequence data and 100 million to 130 million unique TCR beta sequences from approximately 180 million T cells. All discovery cohort repertoires had been generated on a single sequencing platform. The number of donors typed differed by locus, with roughly 629-640 for A, B, C, DRB1 and DQB1, roughly 520 for DQA1, about 610 for DPA1, and some 440 for DPB1. High-throughput TCR immunosequencing, statistical association of individual TCRs with disease status, and machine learning were combined to predict cytomegalovirus infection status. To study patterns of TCR occurrence, a later analysis re-analyzed previously published TCR beta repertoires from around 700 donors and added high-resolution HLA genotyping. In an earlier analysis of roughly 600 of the donors, high-throughput TCR beta sequencing was used to judge whether each TCR beta V gene segment behaved as functional or pseudogenic. Because of strong linkage in the cohort, roughly five DR-DQ haplotypes were treated as single units for association and clustering. The T cell repertoires of some 670 subjects were profiled by immunosequencing and related to cytomegalovirus serostatus. A separate validation cohort of 100 to 150 different subjects was used in addition to the roughly 620-subject first cohort. Rather than using new phenotypic data, the later analysis identified candidate immune exposures from TCR beta sequences and from how often those sequences occurred across donors. Among the approximately 400 genotyped donors, about 85% belonged to the genetic ancestry cluster associated with self-reported Caucasian donors. An early release covering roughly 640 HLA-typed donors comprised approximately 290 gigabases of sequencing data and tens of millions of unique TCR sequences. Donor age, sex, ethnicity and CMV serostatus were collected together with the repertoire data. A later genetic analysis took genome-wide SNP genotypes for 398 of the 666 donors and used that subset as a discovery cohort. HLA typing covered class I and class II loci at four-digit resolution. Among 398 genotyped donors of the cohort, an average of about 240,000 unique TCR beta nucleotide sequences were sequenced per donor, about a sixth of them non-productive. The study was designed to test whether signatures of past pathogen exposure could be identified by cataloging public T cell receptors.

Regarding this clone: Its antigen specificity is not known. One base away there is no much larger clone; base qualities are not given.

Overall results and qualifications from the work: A further reported finding was that TCR beta sequences accurately predicted the HLA-A and HLA-B alleles for most subjects in the first cohort. The classifier was reported to diagnose cytomegalovirus status with high specificity and sensitivity in both the original and validation cohorts. Strong co-occurrence of HLA alleles, especially DR and DQ, made assigning TCR associations to individual alleles difficult. The authors suggested that the approach could potentially be generalized to other disease states and immunological phenotypes. At a false discovery rate of 0.05, a later analysis linked approximately 18,000 TCR beta sequences to specific HLA alleles. Because HLA typing was unavailable for some donors at each locus, only the typed subset was used in association tests. Most TCR sequences were observed very rarely across donors, whereas some public TCRs were present in many individuals. Broadly in line with IMGT annotations, most TCR beta V segments showed up in productive rearrangements about 87% or about 30% of the time in an earlier analysis of approximately 600 of the donors. The presence/absence analyses assumed that sequencing depth was roughly uniform across donors, and that assumption may not be true. In a later analysis, most CMV-associated TCR beta chains were found to appear HLA-restricted, with HLA associations seemingly driven largely by CMV exposure. CMV serostatus was the only immune exposure information available for the cohort. Linkage disequilibrium might explain the correlated functional status among segregating V segments, but an unknown experimental factor could not be ruled out. According to a later genetic analysis, donors in an Asian-associated ancestry cluster had fewer N-insertions in productive TCRs than the roughly 700-donor mean. The study gave a list of under 200 TCR beta chains associated with cytomegalovirus. The cohort was sequenced for TCR beta chains only, and without alpha or paired-chain data the features that could be detected were limited. Some IMGT-functional V segments, including TRBV6-2 and TRBV6-3, could not be distinguished by the 87-base-pair reads and were therefore excluded. In a later analysis, HLA-associated TCR beta chains showed more clonal expansion and lower generation probabilities than non-associated chains that were equally common. Because counts were too low, about 18 rarely observed V segments, including chromosome 9 orphons, were left out of the earlier analysis of 500 to 650 of the donors. In a later analysis, TCR association rates were found to vary across HLA loci, with the most associated TCRs seen for DRB1 alleles and the fewest for HLA-C alleles. A few of the identified cytomegalovirus-associated TCR beta chains were confirmed in vitro to be specific for cytomegalovirus antigens. An association between a missense DCLRE1C variant and V-gene and J-gene trimming of TCR beta chains was found in a later genetic analysis and replicated in an independent cohort. In a later analysis, several top co-occurrence clusters were reported to appear linked to parvovirus B19, influenza, CMV and Epstein-Barr virus. A cluster of highly shared sequence variants was judged likely to be a technical artifact of the sequencing pipeline.

Libraries were built with the immunoSEQ multiplex PCR assay. The multiplex PCR relied on a mix of 60 forward primers for TCR Vbeta segments and 13 reverse primers for TCR Jbeta segments. The CDR3 region of rearranged TCR beta genes was amplified from genomic DNA by a multiplex PCR assay. The amplified TCR beta libraries were sequenced on the Illumina HiSeq System as 87-base-pair reads. The study's own analysis went as follows. In a later analysis, 80 million or so unique TCR beta chains were counted across the roughly 610 repertoires, and roughly 9.9 million of these chains were shared by at least two donors. Raw reads were error-corrected and collapsed into unique sequences with a nearest-neighbor algorithm that merged closely related sequences to remove PCR and sequencing errors. To assign V, D and J gene segments, CDR3 sequences were aligned to IMGT reference sequences. For a sequence to be retained, at least a six-nucleotide match to both a V gene segment and a J gene segment was required. A rearrangement was called productive if the CDR3 had no stop codons and remained in frame with V and J, and every other rearrangement was called non-productive. CDR3 was defined according to IMGT convention as the region running from the second conserved V-encoded cysteine to the conserved J-encoded phenylalanine. Sequences without an unambiguous match to a single V gene segment were excluded from the earlier analysis of 450 to 750 of the donors. In an earlier analysis of roughly 500 of the donors, V segments were called functional above 56.7% productive rearrangements and were called segregating when the between-donor standard deviation exceeded 5%. To diagnose cytomegalovirus status from the catalog of TCR beta chain sequences, a statistical classification framework was built. In a later analysis, V and J genes were assigned by comparing TCR nucleotide sequences against IMGT/GENE-DB human TR gene sequences. In a later analysis, CDR3 sequences and most-parsimonious VDJ recombination scenarios were assigned using the TCRdist pipeline. In a later analysis, each TCR beta chain was defined by its CDR3 amino acid sequence together with its V-gene family, and reads without a unique V-gene family were excluded. A later analysis removed nearly 600 highly shared, low-generation-probability nucleotide sequences to deal with suspected cross-contamination and a sequencing artifact. In a later analysis, a clonal expansion index for each public chain was calculated from normalized within-repertoire ranks of inferred template counts. A later analysis computed generation probabilities with a VDJ recombination model fitted to out-of-frame rearrangements, and checked the results against IGoR. In a later analysis, TCR-TCR, TCR-HLA and TCR-CMV co-occurrence was scored with hypergeometric tests, and a repertoire-size bias correction was applied to TCR pairs. To estimate false discovery rates, a later analysis permuted the HLA or CMV assignments 20 times. In a later analysis, co-occurring TCRs were grouped using DBSCAN, with TCRdist sequence similarity added in when clustering inside HLA-allele-positive subsets. Co-occurrence clustering excluded repertoires with fewer than 30,000 or more than 120,000 public chains, plus five with anomalous nucleotide sharing. In TCRdb, the immuneACCESS table is reduced to in-frame sequences with V and J assigned. These tables do not hold every clone; where another copy was compared, an unresolved V gene accounts for under half, and the others remain unexplained. The V and J calls and clone size come from that table; D and trimming were worked out from the DNA. Here the sample has about 120,000 clones; 75% to 80% occur a single time. The ten largest clones capture more than 10% of the sample.

The cohort consisted of some 670 healthy bone marrow donors. At the time of sampling, all cohort members were nominally healthy, though unrecorded immune exposures were likely present. The donor was CMV seropositive and belonged to the group of 250 to 300 seropositive cohort members. Each donor provided a peripheral blood sample, and peripheral blood mononuclear cells were used for TCR beta sequencing. The Qiagen DNeasy Blood Extraction Kit was used to extract genomic DNA from the blood cell samples. The CDR3 numbers 11 residues from cysteine through phenylalanine. Here the CDR3 DNA is all that survives: 33 bases in frame from base 1. Trimming costs V 3 bases and J 10 bases, and their ends lie 9 bases apart. Sequences LNHDA (CDR1) and SQIVND (CDR2) are obtained from the germline V gene (reference sequence).

This chain is built from TRBV19 and TRBJ1-1; the D gene cannot be resolved reliably. The receptor comes from a woman aged 40 to 50 in good health and CMV-seropositive. The sequenced sample consisted of PBMCs. The CDR3 in this case is CASSMRLAAFF. The DNA reads TGTGCCAGTAGTATGAGATTAGCAGCTTTCTTT.